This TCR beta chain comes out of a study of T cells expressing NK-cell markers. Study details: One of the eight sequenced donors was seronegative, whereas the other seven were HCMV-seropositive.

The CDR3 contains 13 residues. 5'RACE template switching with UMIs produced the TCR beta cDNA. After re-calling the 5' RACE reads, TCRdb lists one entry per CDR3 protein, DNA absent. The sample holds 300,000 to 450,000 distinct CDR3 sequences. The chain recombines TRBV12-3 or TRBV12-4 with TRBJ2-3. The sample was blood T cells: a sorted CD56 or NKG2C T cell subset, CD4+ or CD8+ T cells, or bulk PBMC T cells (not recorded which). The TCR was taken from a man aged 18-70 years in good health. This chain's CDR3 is CASGLRNTDTQYF.